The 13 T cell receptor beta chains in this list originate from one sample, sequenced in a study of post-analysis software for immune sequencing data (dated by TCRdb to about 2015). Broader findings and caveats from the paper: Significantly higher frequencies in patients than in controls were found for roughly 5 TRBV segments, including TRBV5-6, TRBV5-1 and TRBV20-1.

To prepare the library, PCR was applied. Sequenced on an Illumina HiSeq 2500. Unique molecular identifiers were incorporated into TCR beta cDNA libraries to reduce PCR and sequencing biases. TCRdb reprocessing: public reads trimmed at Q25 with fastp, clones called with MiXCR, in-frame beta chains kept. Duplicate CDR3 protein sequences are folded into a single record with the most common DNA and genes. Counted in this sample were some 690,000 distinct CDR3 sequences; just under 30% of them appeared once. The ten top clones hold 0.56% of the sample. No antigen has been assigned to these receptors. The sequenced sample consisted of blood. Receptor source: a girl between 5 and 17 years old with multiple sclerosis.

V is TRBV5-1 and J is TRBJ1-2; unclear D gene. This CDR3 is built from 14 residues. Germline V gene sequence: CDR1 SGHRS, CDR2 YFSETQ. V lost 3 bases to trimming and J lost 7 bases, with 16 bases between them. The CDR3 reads CASSWSLDIAGYTF. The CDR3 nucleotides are TGCGCCAGCAGCTGGAGTTTGGATATAGCTGGCTACACCTTC.

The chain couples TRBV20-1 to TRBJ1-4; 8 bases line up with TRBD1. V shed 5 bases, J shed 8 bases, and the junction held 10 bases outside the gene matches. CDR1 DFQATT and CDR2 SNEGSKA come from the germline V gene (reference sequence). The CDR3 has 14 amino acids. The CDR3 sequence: CSAPSGTGEEKLFF. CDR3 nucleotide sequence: TGCAGTGCTCCCTCCGGGACAGGAGAGGAAAAACTGTTTTTT.

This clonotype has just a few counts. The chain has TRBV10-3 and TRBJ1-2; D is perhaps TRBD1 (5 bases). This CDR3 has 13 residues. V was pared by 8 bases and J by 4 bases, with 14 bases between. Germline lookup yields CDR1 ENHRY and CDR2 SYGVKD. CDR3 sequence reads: CAILADTLYGYTF. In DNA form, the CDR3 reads TGTGCCATCCTGGCGGACACCCTCTATGGCTACACCTTC.

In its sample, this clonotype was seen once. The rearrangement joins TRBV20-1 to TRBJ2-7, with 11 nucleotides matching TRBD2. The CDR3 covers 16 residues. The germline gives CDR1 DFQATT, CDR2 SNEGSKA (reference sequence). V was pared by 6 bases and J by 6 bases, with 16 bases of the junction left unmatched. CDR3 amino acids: CSARLAGGLGSREQYF. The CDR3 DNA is TGCAGTGCCAGGCTAGCGGGAGGTCTCGGGAGCCGCGAGCAGTACTTC.

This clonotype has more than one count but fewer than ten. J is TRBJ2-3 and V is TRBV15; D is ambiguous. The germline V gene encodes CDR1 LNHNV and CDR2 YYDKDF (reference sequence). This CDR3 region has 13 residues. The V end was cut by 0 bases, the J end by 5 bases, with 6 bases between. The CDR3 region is CATSRDIEDTQYF. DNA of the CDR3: TGTGCCACCAGCAGAGATATAGAAGATACGCAGTATTTT.

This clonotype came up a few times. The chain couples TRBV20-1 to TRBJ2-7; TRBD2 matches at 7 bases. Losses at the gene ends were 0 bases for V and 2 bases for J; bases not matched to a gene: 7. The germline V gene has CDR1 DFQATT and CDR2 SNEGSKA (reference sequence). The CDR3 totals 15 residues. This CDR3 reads CSARDQRGVAYEQYF. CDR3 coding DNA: TGCAGTGCTAGAGACCAGCGGGGTGTCGCCTACGAGCAGTACTTC.

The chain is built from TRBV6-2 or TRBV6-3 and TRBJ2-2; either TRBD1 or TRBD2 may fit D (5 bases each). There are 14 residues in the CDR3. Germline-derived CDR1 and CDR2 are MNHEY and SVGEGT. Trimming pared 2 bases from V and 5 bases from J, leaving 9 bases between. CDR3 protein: CASSYGGVTGELFF. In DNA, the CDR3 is TGTGCCAGCAGTTACGGGGGAGTAACCGGGGAGCTGTTTTTT.

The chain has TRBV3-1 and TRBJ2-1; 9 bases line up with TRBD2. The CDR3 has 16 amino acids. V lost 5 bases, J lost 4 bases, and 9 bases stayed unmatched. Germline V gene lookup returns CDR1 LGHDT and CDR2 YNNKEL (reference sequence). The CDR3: CASSIGGGAIYNEQFF. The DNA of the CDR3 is TGTGCCAGCAGCATAGGCGGGGGGGCCATATACAATGAGCAGTTCTTC.

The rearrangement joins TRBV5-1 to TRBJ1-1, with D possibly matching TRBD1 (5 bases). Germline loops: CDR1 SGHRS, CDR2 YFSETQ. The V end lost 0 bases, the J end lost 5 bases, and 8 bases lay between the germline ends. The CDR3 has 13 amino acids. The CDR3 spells CASSLDGGTEAFF. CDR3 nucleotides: TGCGCCAGCAGCTTGGATGGGGGGACTGAAGCTTTCTTT.

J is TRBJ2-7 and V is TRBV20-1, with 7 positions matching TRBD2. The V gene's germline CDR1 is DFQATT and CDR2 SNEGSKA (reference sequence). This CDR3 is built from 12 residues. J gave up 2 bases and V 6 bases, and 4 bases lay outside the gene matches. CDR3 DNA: TGCAGTGCCAGAACTAGCGCCTACGAGCAGTACTTC. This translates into CSARTSAYEQYF.

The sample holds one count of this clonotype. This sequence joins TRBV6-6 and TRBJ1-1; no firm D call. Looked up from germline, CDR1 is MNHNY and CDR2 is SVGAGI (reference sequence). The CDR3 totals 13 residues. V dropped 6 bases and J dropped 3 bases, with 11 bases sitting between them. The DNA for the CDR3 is TGTGCCAGCAGCGAGCTGGTGCACACTGAAGCTTTCTTT. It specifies CASSELVHTEAFF.

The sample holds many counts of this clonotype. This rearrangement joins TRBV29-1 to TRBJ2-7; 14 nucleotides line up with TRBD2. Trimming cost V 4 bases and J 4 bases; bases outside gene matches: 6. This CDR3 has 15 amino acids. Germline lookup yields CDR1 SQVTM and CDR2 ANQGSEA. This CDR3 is CSVGGTSGSLYEQYF. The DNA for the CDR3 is TGCAGCGTTGGGGGGACTAGCGGGAGCCTATACGAGCAGTACTTC.

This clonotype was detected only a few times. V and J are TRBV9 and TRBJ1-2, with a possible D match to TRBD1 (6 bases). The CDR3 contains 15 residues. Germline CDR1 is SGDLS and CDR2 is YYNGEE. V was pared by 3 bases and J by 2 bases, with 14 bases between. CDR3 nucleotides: TGTGCCAGCAGCGGACACAGGGCCCAGAACTATGGCTACACCTTC. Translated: CASSGHRAQNYGYTF.